A selection of T cell receptor beta chains follows, all from one sample in a study of shared clonotypes between healthy human individuals. Sequenced by immunoSEQ multiplex PCR; TCRdb stores in-frame clones only, minus some. The repertoire has 2 million to 3 million clones, more than 90% of them found once; the top ten carry about 0.13%. Sequencing used naive CD4+ T cells sorted from blood. These receptor sequences come from a man aged 18 to 29 in good health. The CDR3 runs from the conserved cysteine through the conserved F or W. D genes are given only for firm matches. Clone size appears in some rows only: once, few, many, or a class for an expanded clone.

CDR3 DNA,CDR3 protein,J gene,V gene,D gene,clone size
TGTGCCAGCAGCTCGGGGACTAGCGGGAAGTACGAGCAGTACTTC,CASSSGTSGKYEQYF,TRBJ2-7,TRBV7-6,TRBD2,.
TGTGCCAGCAGCCCGGACTATGCCGGGGAGCTGTTTTTT,CASSPDYAGELFF,TRBJ2-2,TRBV2,.,.
TGTGCCATCAGTCCCAGGGAATACGAGCAGTACTTC,CAISPREYEQYF,TRBJ2-7,TRBV10-3,.,once
TGCGCCAGCAGCCAAGATCGGGGACAGAAGAACACTGAAGCTTTCTTT,CASSQDRGQKNTEAFF,TRBJ1-1,TRBV4-1,TRBD1,few
TGTGCCAGCAGTTCTCTCTACGAGCAGTACTTC,CASSSLYEQYF,TRBJ2-7,TRBV6-1,.,.
TGTGCCAGCAGTTACTCCGGCGGGGTAAAACTGTTTTTT,CASSYSGGVKLFF,TRBJ1-4,TRBV6-5,.,once
TGTGCCAGCAGCGCCCACAGGGTCCCTACTTCGAGCTCCTATAATTCACCCCTCCACTTT,CASSAHRVPTSSSYNSPLHF,TRBJ1-6,TRBV11-3,.,.
TGTGCCAGCAGCTCCAGAGACTATGGCTACACCTTC,CASSSRDYGYTF,TRBJ1-2,TRBV5-6,.,.
TGTGCCAGCTCACTTTATTTCGTCTCAACTAATGAAAAACTGTTTTTT,CASSLYFVSTNEKLFF,TRBJ1-4,TRBV18,.,.
TGTGCCAGCAGTCGGGGGACAGGGAACACTGAAGCTTTCTTT,CASSRGTGNTEAFF,TRBJ1-1,TRBV6-1,TRBD1,.
TGTGCCAGCTCGCCGGGACCGAGGGTTCAGCCCCAGCATTTT,CASSPGPRVQPQHF,TRBJ1-5,TRBV18,.,.
TGTGCCAGTAGTTCCTCGGACAGGGGTGACACCGGGGAGCTGTTTTTT,CASSSSDRGDTGELFF,TRBJ2-2,TRBV19,TRBD1,.
TGTGCCAGCAGCGAACAGGACCACTACGAGCAGTACTTC,CASSEQDHYEQYF,TRBJ2-7,TRBV9,.,.
TGTGCCAGCAGCGTAGGGGGTAGCTTGGGAGGGCCCTCGGGCAATGAGCAGTTCTTC,CASSVGGSLGGPSGNEQFF,TRBJ2-1,TRBV9,TRBD2,.
TGTGCCAGCAGCTCACTCCCGGGCCTGAACACTGAAGCTTTCTTT,CASSSLPGLNTEAFF,TRBJ1-1,TRBV7-8,.,.
TGTGCCAGCAGCCTGGCCAGACTAGCGGGGGGCACAGATACGCAGTATTTT,CASSLARLAGGTDTQYF,TRBJ2-3,TRBV11-2,TRBD2,.
TGTGCCAGCAGTAGAATACAGGGCACGCCTAATGAAAAACTGTTTTTT,CASSRIQGTPNEKLFF,TRBJ1-4,TRBV2,.,.
TGTGCCAGCAGCAAAGAGGTCCGGGGACTTGGAGACGAGCAGTACTTC,CASSKEVRGLGDEQYF,TRBJ2-7,TRBV21-1,.,.
TGTGCCAGCAGGGGGACAGGGGGCGACTACGAGCAGTACTTC,CASRGTGGDYEQYF,TRBJ2-7,TRBV2,TRBD1,.
TGTGCCAGCAGCTTCGGACGGCCGTGGACTGAAGCTTTCTTT,CASSFGRPWTEAFF,TRBJ1-1,TRBV5-4,.,.
TGCGCCAGCAGGGGGGGATCCAGCACTGAAGCTTTCTTT,CASRGGSSTEAFF,TRBJ1-1,TRBV5-1,.,.
TGTGCCAGCAGCGCAACTAGGTCCGATGAGCAGTTCTTC,CASSATRSDEQFF,TRBJ2-1,TRBV11-2,.,.
TGTGCCAGCAGCTTGACAGGGAGGGAAGAGACCCAGTACTTC,CASSLTGREETQYF,TRBJ2-5,TRBV5-4,.,few
TGTGCCAGCAGTGAACCCGGTCGAATCCCTAACTATGGCTACACCTTC,CASSEPGRIPNYGYTF,TRBJ1-2,TRBV25-1,.,.
TGTGCCATCCGGGATAACTACGAGCAGTACTTC,CAIRDNYEQYF,TRBJ2-7,TRBV10-3,.,.
TGCGCCAGCAGCAAAGAGTTAGCCAAAAACATTCAGTACTTC,CASSKELAKNIQYF,TRBJ2-4,TRBV10-2,.,.
TGTGCCAGCAGTTCGGGGGGCGGCACTGAAGCTTTCTTT,CASSSGGGTEAFF,TRBJ1-1,TRBV28,.,.
TGCGCCAGCAGCCCGGAAGCCACTGGAAACACCATATATTTT,CASSPEATGNTIYF,TRBJ1-3,TRBV5-1,.,.
TGTGCCAGCAGTGAAAACAGGGGGAAATCTTACGAGCAGTACTTC,CASSENRGKSYEQYF,TRBJ2-7,TRBV6-1,TRBD1,.
TGTGCCAGCAGTTTATCAGGCCCCGGCAGGTCCTACGAGCAGTACTTC,CASSLSGPGRSYEQYF,TRBJ2-7,TRBV27,.,.
TGTGCCAGCAACCCCAGACAGGGTTACACTGAAGCTTTCTTT,CASNPRQGYTEAFF,TRBJ1-1,TRBV6-6,TRBD1,.
TGTGCCAGCAGCTTGGTAGCGGGGGGGGTCACAGATACGCAGTATTTT,CASSLVAGGVTDTQYF,TRBJ2-3,TRBV5-4,TRBD2,.
TGTGCCAGCAGTTACAAGGGGCAAAGCAATCAGCCCCAGCATTTT,CASSYKGQSNQPQHF,TRBJ1-5,TRBV6-6,.,few
TGTGCCAGCAGTTTTATAGCGGGGGGGCCGGGGGATACGCAGTATTTT,CASSFIAGGPGDTQYF,TRBJ2-3,TRBV6-5,TRBD2,.
TGTGCCAGCTCCCCACTCGTCGAGGGCACTGAAGCTTTCTTT,CASSPLVEGTEAFF,TRBJ1-1,TRBV18,.,.
TGTGCCAGCCGTCACAGGGACCTTTACTCTCAGCCCCAGCATTTT,CASRHRDLYSQPQHF,TRBJ1-5,TRBV2,.,once
TGTGCTAGTGGTTCACACTTCTTACAGGCCGTACAGAACACTGAAGCTTTCTTT,CASGSHFLQAVQNTEAFF,TRBJ1-1,TRBV12-5,.,.
TGCGCCAGCAGCTTGGCGGACGGGCCTAGGACTGAAGCTTTCTTT,CASSLADGPRTEAFF,TRBJ1-1,TRBV5-1,.,.
TGCGCCAGCAGCACAGGGGGCCTCGGCACAGATACGCAGTATTTT,CASSTGGLGTDTQYF,TRBJ2-3,TRBV5-1,TRBD1,.
TGTGCCAGCTCCAATCTGTACCAAGAGACCCAGTACTTC,CASSNLYQETQYF,TRBJ2-5,TRBV18,.,.
TGTGCCAGCAGCGTAGGACCTCTCGGGGGCATCGAGCAGTACTTC,CASSVGPLGGIEQYF,TRBJ2-7,TRBV9,.,once
TGCGCCAGCAGCCAAACTAGCGGGAGGAGCAACACCGGGGAGCTGTTTTTT,CASSQTSGRSNTGELFF,TRBJ2-2,TRBV5-1,TRBD2,.
TGTGCCAGCAGCTACGGCGGGAGCGTCACCACAGATACGCAGTATTTT,CASSYGGSVTTDTQYF,TRBJ2-3,TRBV7-9,TRBD2,.
TGTGCCAGCAGCCTAGCGGGGGGGTTCCAAGAGACCCAGTACTTC,CASSLAGGFQETQYF,TRBJ2-5,TRBV9,TRBD2,.
TGTGCCAGCAGCCAGGGGCGGGGAGTCGCCGGGGAGCTGTTTTTT,CASSQGRGVAGELFF,TRBJ2-2,TRBV7-3,.,.
TGTGCCAGCTCACCCCTAGCGGGGGGTCCCTACAATGAGCAGTTCTTC,CASSPLAGGPYNEQFF,TRBJ2-1,TRBV18,TRBD2,.
TGTGCCAGCAAACCGGGACTAGAATTCTACGAGCAGTACTTC,CASKPGLEFYEQYF,TRBJ2-7,TRBV5-4,TRBD2,once
TGTGCCAGCAGCTTAGGCGAGAATCAGCCCCAGCATTTT,CASSLGENQPQHF,TRBJ1-5,TRBV11-2,.,.
TGTGCCAGCAGTGACTTCGCGCTCAACAGGGCTAGCACCTTC,CASSDFALNRASTF,TRBJ1-2,TRBV25-1,.,.
TGTGCCAGCAGTGAAAGATATAGATCCGGGACCTATGGCTACACCTTC,CASSERYRSGTYGYTF,TRBJ1-2,TRBV6-1,.,once
TGCGCCAGCAGCCAGGCCAGTGGAAACACCATATATTTT,CASSQASGNTIYF,TRBJ1-3,TRBV4-1,.,.
TGCGCCAGCAGCCCCTATGGACAGGTTGGCACTGAAGCTTTCTTT,CASSPYGQVGTEAFF,TRBJ1-1,TRBV5-1,TRBD1,.
TGCGCCAGCAGCCAAGATTACGGCGGAAACACCATATATTTT,CASSQDYGGNTIYF,TRBJ1-3,TRBV4-1,.,.
TGCGCCAGCAGTGAGTCATGGGGTAGCAATCAGCCCCAGCATTTT,CASSESWGSNQPQHF,TRBJ1-5,TRBV10-2,.,.
TGTGCCAGCAGCCAAGATCCGGACAGGGCAACCTACGAGCAGTACTTC,CASSQDPDRATYEQYF,TRBJ2-7,TRBV4-2,TRBD1,.
TGCAGCGTTGGAGTAGGGGGCGACTATGGCTACACCTTC,CSVGVGGDYGYTF,TRBJ1-2,TRBV29-1,TRBD1,.
TGTGCCAGCTCACCACTCACAGGGGACAATTCACCCCTCCACTTT,CASSPLTGDNSPLHF,TRBJ1-6,TRBV18,TRBD1,.